These 2 T cell receptor beta chains originate from one sample sequenced in a study of a mutant IDH1 vaccine in newly diagnosed glioma. Profiling relied on immunoSEQ multiplex PCR, and the TCRdb table lists in-frame clones only, not all of them. The sample records approximately 30,000 clones, more than 75% being singletons. Their target antigens are unknown. Time point of the sample: week 35, safety follow-up. Vaccination used 300 ug of mutant IDH1 20-mer peptide per dose, with topical imiquimod. The sample here was PBMCs, taken from a glioma patient whose treatment included an IDH1 peptide vaccine. The receptors come from a man aged 50-60 years with glioma.

The chain carries TRBV6-1 and TRBJ1-4, with a tentative D call TRBD1 (5 bases). Deletions cut 4 bases from V and 7 bases from J, with 10 bases between. The length of the CDR3 is 13 residues. Germline V gene sequence: CDR1 MNHNS, CDR2 SASEGT. The DNA for the CDR3 is TGTGCCAGCAGTGGGACAAGAAGTGAAAAACTGTTTTTT. Its protein product is CASSGTRSEKLFF.

CDR3 amino acids: CASSIRTGGENEQYF. CDR3 bases: TGTGCCAGCAGTATACGCACAGGGGGCGAAAACGAGCAGTACTTC. The chain is built from TRBV28 and TRBJ2-7; 9 nucleotides align to TRBD1. Losses at the gene ends were 5 bases for V and 5 bases for J; bases not matched to a gene: 10. Germline V gene lookup returns CDR1 MDHEN and CDR2 SYDVKM. This CDR3 has 15 amino acids.